These 16 T cell receptor beta chains were all obtained from the same sample, sequenced in a study of T cell changes during pregnancy in multiple sclerosis. The repertoire was sequenced with immunoSEQ multiplex PCR; TCRdb's copy has only in-frame clones and lacks some. The sample has roughly 69,000 clones; 91% are singletons. This material consisted of CD4+ T cells from peripheral blood mononuclear cells, taken in the third trimester of pregnancy. The receptors here all came from a female donor in good health, enrolled as a control in a pregnancy study.

The chain links TRBV2 to TRBJ2-1; 9 positions agree with TRBD2. CDR1 is SNHLY and CDR2 is FYNNEI in the germline V gene. CDR3 length: 16 amino acids. Trimming removed 3 bases from V and 4 bases from J; junction bases left unmatched: 7. CDR3 amino acids: CASSDLAGAIYNEQFF. The CDR3 region has the DNA TGTGCCAGCAGTGACTTAGCGGGGGCCATTTACAATGAGCAGTTCTTC.

The rearrangement uses TRBV10-2 and TRBJ1-1; D perhaps matches TRBD1 (6 bases). Germline V gene sequence: CDR1 WSHSY, CDR2 SAAADI. Between the trimmed V and J ends, which lost 4 bases and 5 bases, there was a span of 23 bases. The CDR3 has 17 amino acids. For the CDR3, the DNA is TGCGCCAGCAGTGGGACCCCTTATCTCAGGGGTGGGACTGAAGCTTTCTTT. It specifies CASSGTPYLRGGTEAFF.

This clone has a single count. CDR3 sequence (DNA): TGTGCCAGCAGTCCGAATCCGGGACAGGGGCACGGCTACACCTTC. Amino acid sequence: CASSPNPGQGHGYTF. V is TRBV6-1 and J is TRBJ1-2; TRBD1 matches at 10 bases. In germline, CDR1 is MNHNS, CDR2 SASEGT. After removal of 5 bases from V and 8 bases from J, the junction contained 11 bases not matched to a gene. The CDR3 totals 15 residues.

This clone was detected a few times. The chain uses TRBV19 and TRBJ1-6; tentatively, D is TRBD1 (6 bases). The CDR3 sequence is 15 residues long. The V end was cut by 7 bases, the J end by 1 base, with 11 bases between. The germline V gene encodes CDR1 LNHDA and CDR2 SQIVND (reference sequence). CDR3: CASTGGASYNSPLHF. The CDR3 region has the DNA TGTGCCAGTACCGGGGGGGCGTCCTATAATTCACCCCTCCACTTT.

The chain combines TRBV7-3 with TRBJ1-6; D is perhaps TRBD1 (6 bases). CDR1 and CDR2 (germline): SGHTA, FQGTGA. This CDR3 region has 15 residues. The V gene lost 0 bases and the J gene lost 8 bases, with 11 bases spanning the gap. This CDR3 reads CASSLTGTTDSPLHF. In nucleotides, the CDR3 is TGTGCCAGCAGCTTAACAGGGACAACTGATTCACCCCTCCACTTT. Together with reference TRBV7-3 and TRBJ1-6, the CDR3 gives the full variable domain: GAGVSQTPSNKVTEKGKYVELRCDPISGHTALYWYRQSLGQGPEFLIYFQGTGAADDSGLPNDRFFAVRPEGSVSTLKIQRTERGDSAVYLCASSLTGTTDSPLHFGNGTRLTVT.

Remarks on this clone: At one boundary the junction diverges from the germline segment, which might be a read error. J is TRBJ1-5 and V is TRBV10-3; 9 bases agree with TRBD1. Germline V CDR1 and CDR2: ENHRY, SYGVKD. This CDR3 spans 16 amino acids. CDR3 loop: CAISGGQGYSDQPQHF. CDR3 bases: TGTGCCATCAGTGGGGGACAGGGTTATAGCGATCAGCCCCAGCATTTT.

The rearrangement uses TRBV7-2 and TRBJ1-1, with 7 bases fitting TRBD1. Germline CDR1 and CDR2: SGHTA and FQGNSA. V gave up 5 bases and J gave up 5 bases; unmatched junction bases: 14. The CDR3 consists of 16 residues. This CDR3 is CASSEGHRGGRTEAFF. The CDR3, as DNA: TGTGCCAGCAGCGAGGGTCACAGGGGAGGTCGGACTGAAGCTTTCTTT.

This chain links TRBV6-5 with TRBJ1-2; a weak D match, TRBD1 (5 bases). CDR1 MNHEY and CDR2 SVGAGI come from the germline V gene. V was shortened by 8 bases and J by 2 bases, with 18 bases between the two germline ends. The CDR3 sequence is 15 residues long. The CDR3 coding sequence is TGTGCCAGCTGTAGGGGCATCCCAGGGAACTATGGCTACACCTTC. Translation: CASCRGIPGNYGYTF.

V and J are TRBV4-3 and TRBJ1-6; no clear D gene. The CDR3 spans 16 residues. CDR1 is LGHNA, CDR2 YSLEER, per germline. V gave up 0 bases and J gave up 8 bases, with 14 bases separating them. The DNA of the CDR3 is TGCGCCAGCAGCCAAGAGGGCTCCCCAGGCGATTCACCCCTCCACTTT. Its protein product is CASSQEGSPGDSPLHF.

The V gene is TRBV5-4, the J gene TRBJ2-1, with TRBD2 identical over 10 bases. Trimming at V came to 3 bases and at J to 9 bases, leaving 9 bases not matched to a gene. The germline CDR1 and CDR2 sequences are SGHNT and YYREEE (reference sequence). This CDR3 has 15 residues. In nucleotides, the CDR3 is TGTGCCAGCAGCTCGCCGGGACTAGCGTCCCTTGAGCAGTTCTTC. Residues: CASSSPGLASLEQFF. The full variable domain, with the rest looked up from reference TRBV5-4 and TRBJ2-1, is ETGVTQSPTHLIKTRGQQVTLRCSSQSGHNTVSWYQQALGQGPQFIFQYYREEENGRGNFPPRFSGLQFPNYSSELNVNALELDDSALYLCASSSPGLASLEQFFGPGTRLTVL.

This chain uses TRBV21-1 with TRBJ1-4. TRBV21-1 is a listed pseudogene. The CDR3 totals 13 residues. This chain's CDR3 is CATFGEFNEKLFF. For the CDR3, the DNA is TGTGCCACCTTCGGGGAGTTTAATGAAAAACTGTTTTTT.

The V gene is TRBV7-2, the J gene TRBJ2-1; TRBD2 agrees at 9 bases. CDR1 and CDR2 from the germline V gene are SGHTA and FQGNSA. Trimming removed 5 bases from V and 5 bases from J; junction bases left unmatched: 16. CDR3 length: 18 residues. The CDR3 coding sequence is TGTGCCAGCAGCATAGAGGGGGCTAGCGGGGACATCCACAATGAGCAGTTCTTC. Translation: CASSIEGASGDIHNEQFF.

This clone was detected only once. V gene TRBV11-2 combines with J gene TRBJ2-2; D is unresolved. This CDR3 spans 13 amino acids. Germline CDR1 and CDR2: SGHAT and FQNNGV. V gave up 8 bases and J gave up 3 bases, with 10 bases separating them. The CDR3 loop reads CASVGQYTGELFF. Written as DNA, the CDR3 is TGTGCCAGCGTCGGTCAATACACCGGGGAGCTGTTTTTT.

The chain recombines TRBV30 with TRBJ1-2, with D possibly matching TRBD1 (5 bases). This CDR3 has 13 residues. V shed 1 base and J shed 6 bases, with 12 bases lying between them. Per germline, CDR1 GTSNPN and CDR2 SVGIG (reference sequence). CDR3 nucleotides: TGTGCCTGGAGTGGGGGCAGGGATGATGGCTACACCTTC. The encoded protein is CAWSGGRDDGYTF.

This clone has only one observation. The chain recombines TRBV18 with TRBJ1-4, with TRBD1 matching 9 bases. Germline-derived CDR1 and CDR2 are KGHSH and LQKENI. The CDR3 is 14 residues long. With V trimmed by 5 bases and J by 7 bases, 5 bases remained unmatched. The CDR3 DNA reads as TGTGCCAGCTCATCGGACAGGGGCGTTGAAAAACTGTTTTTT. Protein: CASSSDRGVEKLFF. Full variable domain (rest looked up from reference TRBV18 and TRBJ1-4): NAGVMQNPRHLVRRRGQEARLRCSPMKGHSHVYWYRQLPEEGLKFMVYLQKENIIDESGMPKERFSAEFPKEGPSILRIQQVVRGDSAAYFCASSSDRGVEKLFFGSGTQLSVL.

This sequence joins TRBV19 and TRBJ1-5; D gene ambiguous. Looked up from germline, CDR1 is LNHDA and CDR2 is SQIVND (reference sequence). The CDR3 covers 13 residues. Trimming stripped 4 bases from V and 6 bases from J, with 10 bases between. This CDR3 is CASSTEGAQPQHF. CDR3 nucleotide sequence: TGTGCCAGTAGTACCGAGGGAGCTCAGCCCCAGCATTTT. Using reference TRBV19 and TRBJ1-5 for the parts outside the CDR3, the full variable domain is DGGITQSPKYLFRKEGQNVTLSCEQNLNHDAMYWYRQDPGQGLRLIYYSQIVNDFQKGDIAEGYSVSREKKESFPLTVTSAQKNPTAFYLCASSTEGAQPQHFGDGTRLSIL.